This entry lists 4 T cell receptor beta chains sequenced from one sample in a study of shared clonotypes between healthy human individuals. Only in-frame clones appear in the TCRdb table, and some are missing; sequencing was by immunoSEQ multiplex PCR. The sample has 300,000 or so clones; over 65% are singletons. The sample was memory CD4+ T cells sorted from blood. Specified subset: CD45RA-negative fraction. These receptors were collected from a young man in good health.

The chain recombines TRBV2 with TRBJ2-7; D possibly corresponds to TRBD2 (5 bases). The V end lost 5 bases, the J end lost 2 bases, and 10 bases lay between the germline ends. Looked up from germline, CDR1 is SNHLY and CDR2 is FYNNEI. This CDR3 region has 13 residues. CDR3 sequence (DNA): TGTGCCAGCAGTCGGGAACACGCCTACGAGCAGTACTTC. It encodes CASSREHAYEQYF.

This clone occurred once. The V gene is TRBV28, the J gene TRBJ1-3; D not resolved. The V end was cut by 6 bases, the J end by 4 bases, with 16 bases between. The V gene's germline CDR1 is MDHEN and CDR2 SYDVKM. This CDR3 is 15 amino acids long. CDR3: CASSNPVLSGNTIYF. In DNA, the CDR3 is TGTGCCAGCAGCAACCCCGTCCTTTCGGGAAACACCATATATTTT.

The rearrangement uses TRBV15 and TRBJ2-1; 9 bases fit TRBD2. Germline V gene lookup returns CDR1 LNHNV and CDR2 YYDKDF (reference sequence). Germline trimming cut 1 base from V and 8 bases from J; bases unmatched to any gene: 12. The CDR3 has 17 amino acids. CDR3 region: CATSRGLVAGVYDEQFF. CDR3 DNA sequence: TGTGCCACCAGCAGAGGGTTGGTAGCGGGAGTTTACGATGAGCAGTTCTTC.

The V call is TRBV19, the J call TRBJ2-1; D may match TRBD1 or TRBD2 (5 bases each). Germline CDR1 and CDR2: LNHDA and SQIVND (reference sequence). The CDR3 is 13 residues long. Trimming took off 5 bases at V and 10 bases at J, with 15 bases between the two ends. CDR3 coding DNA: TGTGCCAGTAGTTCACGGGGACGTCTCGAGCAGTTCTTC. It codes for CASSSRGRLEQFF. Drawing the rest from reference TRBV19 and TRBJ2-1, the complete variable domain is DGGITQSPKYLFRKEGQNVTLSCEQNLNHDAMYWYRQDPGQGLRLIYYSQIVNDFQKGDIAEGYSVSREKKESFPLTVTSAQKNPTAFYLCASSSRGRLEQFFGPGTRLTVL.